A single T cell receptor (beta chain) is shown here with its context. Antigen: not known. The same CDR3 arises from other DNA sequences in this sample as well. The CDR3 has 16 amino acids. Germline values: CDR1 SNHLY, CDR2 FYNNEI. The J segment lost 4 bases and the V segment lost 6 bases, leaving 6 bases of the junction unmatched. These data come from a study of shared clonotypes between healthy human individuals. Study as a whole: Ranging from 18 to 49 in age, donors were a couple of women and a few men. Overall study findings and caveats: The study sampled only blood, and tissue repertoires likely differ. Sequencing depth was a factor that was expected to affect clonotype sharing among donors.

A deep-level run was used for the assay. The assay was immunoSEQ multiplex PCR, and TCRdb's table has in-frame clones only and misses some. The data contain more than 1.2 million clones, around 98.5% of them singletons. The V call is TRBV2, the J call TRBJ2-1, with 13 bases identical to TRBD2. The sequenced material came from naive CD4+ T cells sorted from blood. The subset denotes: CD45RA+ positively selected. The TCR was taken from a man aged 25-40 years in good health. The CDR3 reads CASRRLAGGGYNEQFF. The CDR3, as DNA: TGTGCCAGCAGGAGACTAGCGGGAGGAGGGTACAATGAGCAGTTCTTC.